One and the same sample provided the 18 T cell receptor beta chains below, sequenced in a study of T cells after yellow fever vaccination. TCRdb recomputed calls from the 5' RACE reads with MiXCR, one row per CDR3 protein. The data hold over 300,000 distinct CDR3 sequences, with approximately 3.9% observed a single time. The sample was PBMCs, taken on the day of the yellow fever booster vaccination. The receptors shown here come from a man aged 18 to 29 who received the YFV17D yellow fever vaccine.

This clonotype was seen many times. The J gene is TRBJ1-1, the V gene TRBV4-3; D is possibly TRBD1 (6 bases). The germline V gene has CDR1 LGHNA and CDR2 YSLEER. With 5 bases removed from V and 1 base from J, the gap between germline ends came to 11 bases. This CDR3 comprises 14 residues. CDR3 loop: CASSKGQTNTEAFF. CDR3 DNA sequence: TGCGCCAGCAGCAAGGGACAAACGAACACTGAAGCTTTCTTT.

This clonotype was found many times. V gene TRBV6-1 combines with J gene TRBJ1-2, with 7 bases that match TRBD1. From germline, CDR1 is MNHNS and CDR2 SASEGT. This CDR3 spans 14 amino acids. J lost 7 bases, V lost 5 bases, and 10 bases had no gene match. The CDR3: CASSTLTGARGYTF. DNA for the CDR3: TGTGCCAGCAGTACCCTTACAGGGGCGCGTGGCTACACCTTC.

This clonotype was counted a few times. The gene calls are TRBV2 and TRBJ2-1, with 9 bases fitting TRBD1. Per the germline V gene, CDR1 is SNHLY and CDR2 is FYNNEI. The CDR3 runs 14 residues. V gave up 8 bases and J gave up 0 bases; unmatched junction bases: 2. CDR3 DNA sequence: TGTGCCAGCGGACAGGGGAGCTCCTACAATGAGCAGTTCTTC. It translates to CASGQGSSYNEQFF.

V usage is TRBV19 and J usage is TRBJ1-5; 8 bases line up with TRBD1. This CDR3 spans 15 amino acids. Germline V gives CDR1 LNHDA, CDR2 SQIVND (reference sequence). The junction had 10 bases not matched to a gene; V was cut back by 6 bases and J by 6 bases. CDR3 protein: CASRRDRGKSQPQHF. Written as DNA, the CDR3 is TGTGCCAGTAGACGAGACAGGGGCAAGAGTCAGCCCCAGCATTTT.

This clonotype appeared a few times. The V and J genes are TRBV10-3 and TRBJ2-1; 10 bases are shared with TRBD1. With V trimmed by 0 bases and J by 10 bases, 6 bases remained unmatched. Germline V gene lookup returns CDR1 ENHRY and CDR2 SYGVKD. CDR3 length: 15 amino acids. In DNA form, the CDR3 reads TGTGCCATCAGTGAGTCCGGGACAGGGGTCCGAGAGCAGTTCTTC. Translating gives CAISESGTGVREQFF.

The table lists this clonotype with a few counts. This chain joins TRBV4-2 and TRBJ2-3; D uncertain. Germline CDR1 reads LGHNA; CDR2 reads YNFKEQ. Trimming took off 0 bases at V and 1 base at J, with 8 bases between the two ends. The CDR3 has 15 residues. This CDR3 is CASSQEGRGTDTQYF. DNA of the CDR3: TGTGCCAGCAGCCAAGAAGGAAGGGGCACAGATACGCAGTATTTT.

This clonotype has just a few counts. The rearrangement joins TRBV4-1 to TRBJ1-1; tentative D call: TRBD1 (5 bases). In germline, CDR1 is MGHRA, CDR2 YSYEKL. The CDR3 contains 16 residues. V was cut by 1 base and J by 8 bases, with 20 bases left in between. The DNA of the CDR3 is TGCGCCAGCAGCCAAGTTCTTTGGAGGGGAAGTCTCGAAGCTTTCTTT. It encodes CASSQVLWRGSLEAFF.

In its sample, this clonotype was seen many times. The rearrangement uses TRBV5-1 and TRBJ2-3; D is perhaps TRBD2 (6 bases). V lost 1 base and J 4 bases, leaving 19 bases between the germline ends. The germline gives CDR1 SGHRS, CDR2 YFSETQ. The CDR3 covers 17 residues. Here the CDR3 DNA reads TGCGCCAGCAGCTTGTTCAACGGGGCTACGGGGGCAGATACGCAGTATTTT. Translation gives CASSLFNGATGADTQYF.

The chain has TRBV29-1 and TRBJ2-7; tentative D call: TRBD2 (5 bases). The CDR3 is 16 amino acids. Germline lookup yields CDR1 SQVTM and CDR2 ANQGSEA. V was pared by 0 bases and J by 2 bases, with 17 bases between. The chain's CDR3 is CSVEDLGRLGTYEQYF. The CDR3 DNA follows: TGCAGCGTTGAAGATCTAGGCCGACTCGGGACCTACGAGCAGTACTTC.

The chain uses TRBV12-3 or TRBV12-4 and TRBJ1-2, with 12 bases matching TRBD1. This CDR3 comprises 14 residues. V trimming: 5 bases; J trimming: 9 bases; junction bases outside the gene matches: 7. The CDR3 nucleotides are TGTGCCAGCAGTCCGGGACAGGGGGCGGGGCGCTACACCTTC. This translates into CASSPGQGAGRYTF.

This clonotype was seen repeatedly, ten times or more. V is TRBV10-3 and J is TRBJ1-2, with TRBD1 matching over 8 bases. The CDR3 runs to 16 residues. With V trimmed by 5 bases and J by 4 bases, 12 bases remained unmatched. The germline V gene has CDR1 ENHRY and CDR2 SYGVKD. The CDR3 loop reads CAISNQGALTGYGYTF. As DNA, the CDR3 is TGTGCCATCAGTAACCAGGGGGCACTGACTGGCTATGGCTACACCTTC.

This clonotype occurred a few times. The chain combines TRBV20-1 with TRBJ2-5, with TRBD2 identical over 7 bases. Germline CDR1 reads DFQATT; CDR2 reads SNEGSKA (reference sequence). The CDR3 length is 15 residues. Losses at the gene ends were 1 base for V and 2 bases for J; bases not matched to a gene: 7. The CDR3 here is CSARVSGGGQETQYF. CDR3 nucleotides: TGCAGTGCTAGAGTCTCCGGCGGGGGTCAAGAGACCCAGTACTTC.

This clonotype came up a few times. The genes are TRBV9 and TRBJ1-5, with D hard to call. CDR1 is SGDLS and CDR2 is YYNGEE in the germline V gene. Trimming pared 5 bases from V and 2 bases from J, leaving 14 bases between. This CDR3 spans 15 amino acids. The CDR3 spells CASSRSPDGNQPQHF. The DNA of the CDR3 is TGTGCCAGCAGTCGTAGTCCTGATGGCAATCAGCCCCAGCATTTT.

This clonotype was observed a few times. DNA for the CDR3: TGCGCCAGCAGGGCCGGGACAGGAATGAACACTGAAGCTTTCTTT. It specifies CASRAGTGMNTEAFF. The rearrangement uses TRBV5-1 and TRBJ1-1; 8 positions match TRBD1. Germline CDR1 and CDR2: SGHRS and YFSETQ. The CDR3 loop spans 15 amino acids. J gave up 0 bases and V 5 bases, and 6 bases lay outside the gene matches.

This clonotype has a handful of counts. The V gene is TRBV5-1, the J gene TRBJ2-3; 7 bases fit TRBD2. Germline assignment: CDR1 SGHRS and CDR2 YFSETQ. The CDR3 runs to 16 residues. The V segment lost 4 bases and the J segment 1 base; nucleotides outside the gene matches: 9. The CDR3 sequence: CASSPRTSVRTDTQYF. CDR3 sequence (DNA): TGCGCCAGCAGCCCGAGGACTAGTGTCCGCACAGATACGCAGTATTTT. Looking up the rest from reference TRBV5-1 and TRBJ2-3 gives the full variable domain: KAGVTQTPRYLIKTRGQQVTLSCSPISGHRSVSWYQQTPGQGLQFLFEYFSETQRNKGNFPGRFSGRQFSNSRSEMNVSTLELGDSALYLCASSPRTSVRTDTQYFGPGTRLTVL.

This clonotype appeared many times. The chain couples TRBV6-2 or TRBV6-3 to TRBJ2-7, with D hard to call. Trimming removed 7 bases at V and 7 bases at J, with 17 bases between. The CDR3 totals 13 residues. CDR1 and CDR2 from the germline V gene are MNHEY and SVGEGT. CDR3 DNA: TGTGCCAGCACCAACCCGAGTCGGAAGGAGCAGTACGTC. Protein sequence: CASTNPSRKEQYV.

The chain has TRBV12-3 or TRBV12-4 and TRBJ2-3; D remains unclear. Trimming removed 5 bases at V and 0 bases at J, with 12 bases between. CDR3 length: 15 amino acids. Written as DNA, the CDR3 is TGTGCCAGCAGTCCGCACCTCACAAGCACAGATACGCAGTATTTT. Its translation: CASSPHLTSTDTQYF.

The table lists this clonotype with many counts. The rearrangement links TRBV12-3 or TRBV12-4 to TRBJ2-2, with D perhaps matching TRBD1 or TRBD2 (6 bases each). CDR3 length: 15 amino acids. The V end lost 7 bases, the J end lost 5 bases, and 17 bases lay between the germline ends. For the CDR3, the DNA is TGTGCCAGCATACCCGGGGGCAAAGGAACCGGGGAGCTGTTTTTT. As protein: CASIPGGKGTGELFF.